This passage covers 14 T cell receptor beta chains from one sample sequenced in a study of blood T cells in healthy people across ages. A second roughly 7 to 12 cycle PCR used barcoded and J-beta primers. TCRdb itself ran the 5' RACE reads through MiXCR, one entry per CDR3 protein. The table records 870,000 or so distinct CDR3 sequences, 29% of them present only once. Sequencing was done on a sample of blood. The receptors stem from a woman of 80 years or more in good health.

This clonotype was seen ten or more times. V usage is TRBV29-1 and J usage is TRBJ2-6, with D unclear. V lost 7 bases, J lost 0 bases, and 19 bases lay in between. CDR1 and CDR2 (germline): SQVTM, ANQGSEA. This CDR3 region has 17 residues. The CDR3 region has the DNA TGCAGCGCTAACCTGATTGACTCCTACTCTGGGGCCAACGTCCTGACTTTC. It specifies CSANLIDSYSGANVLTF. Looking up the rest from reference TRBV29-1 and TRBJ2-6 gives the full variable domain: SAVISQKPSRDICQRGTSLTIQCQVDSQVTMMFWYRQQPGQSLTLIATANQGSEATYESGFVIDKFPISRPNLTFSTLTVSNMSPEDSSIYLCSANLIDSYSGANVLTFGAGSRLTVL.

Remarks on this clonotype: A much more abundant neighbour one base away suggests this may be a read error. The CDR3 coding sequence is TGCGCCAGCAGCTTGGTAGGACAGCAAGAGGCCCAGTACTTC. It yields the protein CASSLVGQQEAQYF. This chain joins TRBV5-1 and TRBJ2-5, with D possibly being TRBD1 (6 bases). The CDR3 runs to 14 residues. In germline, CDR1 is SGHRS, CDR2 YFSETQ.

For this clonotype: A clone one base away is much larger, so this may be a read error. The chain links TRBV14 to TRBJ2-3; 8 positions agree with TRBD1. The CDR3 runs to 16 residues. Germline loops: CDR1 SGHDN, CDR2 FVKESK. CDR3 residues: CASSQNSGQVTDAQYF. CDR3 bases: TGTGCCAGCAGCCAGAATTCGGGACAGGTAACAGATGCGCAGTATTTT. The whole variable domain, remainder taken from reference TRBV14 and TRBJ2-3, is EAGVTQFPSHSVIEKGQTVTLRCDPISGHDNLYWYRRVMGKEIKFLLHFVKESKQDESGMPNNRFLAERTGGTYSTLKVQPAELEDSGVYFCASSQNSGQVTDAQYFGPGTRLTVL.

This clonotype showed up just a few times. The gene calls are TRBV7-2 and TRBJ2-3, with D possibly TRBD1 on 5 matching bases. The CDR3 has 14 residues. Germline CDR1 SGHTA, CDR2 FQGNSA. Deletions cut 1 base from V and 4 bases from J, with 9 bases between. DNA for the CDR3: TGTGCCAGCAGCTTAGTATACAGGTCAGATACGCAGTATTTT. Protein: CASSLVYRSDTQYF.

The table lists this clonotype with many counts. The V and J genes are TRBV6-1 and TRBJ2-5, with 9 bases aligning to TRBD2. V shed 6 bases and J 4 bases; nucleotides not matched to a gene: 6. Germline CDR1 is MNHNS and CDR2 is SASEGT. The CDR3 covers 14 residues. The CDR3 here is CASRLSTSGETQYF. The CDR3 DNA reads as TGTGCCAGCAGACTATCGACTAGCGGAGAGACCCAGTACTTC.

The sample holds many counts of this clonotype. The chain employs TRBV9 and TRBJ2-5; D unresolved. Germline V gene data show CDR1 as SGDLS and CDR2 as YYNGEE. The CDR3 has 14 residues. With 0 bases removed from V and 3 bases from J, the gap between germline ends came to 9 bases. The CDR3 nucleotides are TGTGCCAGCAGCGTAGGGAACCTTAAAGAGACCCAGTACTTC. This encodes CASSVGNLKETQYF.

For the CDR3, the DNA is TGTGCCAGCAGTCGGACCCAGGTCAACATTAGTAACGGCTACACCTTC. It translates to CASSRTQVNISNGYTF. The rearrangement uses TRBV6-5 and TRBJ1-2, with D hard to call. CDR1 is MNHEY and CDR2 is SVGAGI in the germline V gene. This CDR3 comprises 16 residues. The ends were cut back, 5 bases at V and 8 bases at J, with 24 bases in the middle.

J is TRBJ1-4 and V is TRBV28; 9 bases fit TRBD1. Trimming at V came to 6 bases and at J to 8 bases, leaving 13 bases not matched to a gene. The CDR3 has 16 residues. Per the germline V gene, CDR1 is MDHEN and CDR2 is SYDVKM. This chain's CDR3 is CASRDRYRGRGEKLFF. The CDR3 nucleotides read TGTGCCAGCAGGGACCGCTACAGGGGGCGGGGGGAAAAACTGTTTTTT.

The chain couples TRBV6-1 to TRBJ2-3, with D tentatively TRBD2 (5 bases). The germline V gene has CDR1 MNHNS and CDR2 SASEGT. The CDR3 contains 16 residues. The V and J ends lost 6 bases and 4 bases respectively, with 20 bases between them. Here the CDR3 DNA reads TGTGCCAGCAGCCCCGGACCCATCCTTAGCGCAGATACGCAGTATTTT. It specifies CASSPGPILSADTQYF.

This clonotype has at least ten counts. The rearrangement joins TRBV4-1 to TRBJ2-3; no clear D gene. V was trimmed by 5 bases and J by 4 bases, leaving 10 bases between them. The CDR3 is made up of 13 amino acids. Germline CDR1 MGHRA, CDR2 YSYEKL. The chain's CDR3 is CASSTLAADTQYF. Here the CDR3 DNA reads TGCGCCAGCAGCACCCTGGCGGCAGATACGCAGTATTTT.

There are many counts of this clonotype. This chain connects TRBV7-2 to TRBJ2-3; perhaps D is TRBD1 or TRBD2 (5 bases each). Germline V gives CDR1 SGHTA, CDR2 FQGNSA. The CDR3 is 15 amino acids. V was shortened by 6 bases and J by 1 base, with 14 bases between the two germline ends. In DNA form, the CDR3 reads TGTGCCAGCAGATCAGAGGGCAGGGGCACAGATACGCAGTATTTT. It encodes CASRSEGRGTDTQYF.

V gene TRBV6-2 or TRBV6-3 combines with J gene TRBJ1-4, with TRBD1 as a possible D gene (5 bases). Between the trimmed V and J ends, which lost 2 bases and 8 bases, there was a span of 15 bases. Germline values: CDR1 MNHEY, CDR2 SVGEGT. The CDR3 is 15 amino acids. The CDR3 DNA follows: TGTGCCAGCAGTTACCGGCCCGGGGCACGAGAAAAACTGTTTTTT. Its translation: CASSYRPGAREKLFF.

This clonotype was found a few times. The chain links TRBV9 to TRBJ2-4; 8 bases map to TRBD2. This CDR3 has 14 residues. Germline-derived CDR1 and CDR2 are SGDLS and YYNGEE. Losses at the gene ends were 3 bases for V and 13 bases for J; bases not matched to a gene: 12. CDR3 in DNA: TGTGCCAGCAGCGGGACTAGCTTAGGCTATCAGCAGTACTTC. Translated, it gives CASSGTSLGYQQYF.

This clonotype appeared a few times. This chain links TRBV4-2 with TRBJ2-3, with 9 bases identical to TRBD2. V shed 0 bases and J 4 bases; nucleotides not matched to a gene: 5. The CDR3 totals 16 residues. The germline gives CDR1 LGHNA, CDR2 YNFKEQ. CDR3 sequence reads: CASSQESGGWPDTQYF. DNA for the CDR3: TGTGCCAGCAGCCAAGAAAGCGGGGGGTGGCCAGATACGCAGTATTTT.